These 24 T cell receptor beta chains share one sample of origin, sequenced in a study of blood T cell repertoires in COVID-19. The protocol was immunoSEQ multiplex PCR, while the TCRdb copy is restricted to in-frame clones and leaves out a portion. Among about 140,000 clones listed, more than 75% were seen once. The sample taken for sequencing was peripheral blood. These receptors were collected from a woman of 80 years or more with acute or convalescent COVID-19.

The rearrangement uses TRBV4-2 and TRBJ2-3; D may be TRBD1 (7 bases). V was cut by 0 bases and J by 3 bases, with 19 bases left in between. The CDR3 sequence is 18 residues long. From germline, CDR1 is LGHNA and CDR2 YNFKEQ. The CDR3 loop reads CASSQDHLGGGRTDTQYF. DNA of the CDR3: TGTGCCAGCAGCCAAGATCATCTAGGAGGGGGCCGGACAGATACGCAGTATTTT.

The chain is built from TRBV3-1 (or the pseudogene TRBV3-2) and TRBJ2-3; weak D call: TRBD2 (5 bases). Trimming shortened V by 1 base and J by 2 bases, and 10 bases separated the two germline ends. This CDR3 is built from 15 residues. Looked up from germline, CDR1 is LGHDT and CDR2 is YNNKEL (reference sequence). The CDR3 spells CASSQGKRITDTQYF. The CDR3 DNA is TGTGCCAGCAGCCAAGGGAAGCGGATCACAGATACGCAGTATTTT.

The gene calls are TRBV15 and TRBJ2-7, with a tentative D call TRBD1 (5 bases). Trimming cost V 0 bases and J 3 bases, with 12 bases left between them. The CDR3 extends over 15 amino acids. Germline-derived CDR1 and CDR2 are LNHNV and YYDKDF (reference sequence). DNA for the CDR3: TGTGCCACCAGCAGAGACAGGGTAATAAACTACGAGCAGTACTTC. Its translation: CATSRDRVINYEQYF.

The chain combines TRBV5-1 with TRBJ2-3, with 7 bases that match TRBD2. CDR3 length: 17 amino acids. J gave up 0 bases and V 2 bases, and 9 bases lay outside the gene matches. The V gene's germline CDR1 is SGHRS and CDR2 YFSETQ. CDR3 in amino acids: CASSFTISGASTDTQYF. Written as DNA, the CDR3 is TGCGCCAGCAGCTTTACTATCAGCGGGGCTAGCACAGATACGCAGTATTTT.

The CDR3 protein is CASSPGQGAHIYGYTF. CDR3 bases: TGCGCCAGCAGCCCCGGACAGGGAGCGCATATCTATGGCTACACCTTC. The rearrangement uses TRBV5-1 and TRBJ1-2; 8 nucleotides match TRBD1. J was trimmed by 4 bases and V by 4 bases; bases with no gene match: 12. This CDR3 is 16 amino acids long. In germline, CDR1 is SGHRS, CDR2 YFSETQ.

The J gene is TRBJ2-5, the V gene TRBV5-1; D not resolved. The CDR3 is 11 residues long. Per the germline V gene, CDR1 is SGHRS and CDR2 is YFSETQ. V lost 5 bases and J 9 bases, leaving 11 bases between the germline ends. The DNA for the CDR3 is TGCGCCAGCAGGTGGAGTTGGGCCCAGTACTTC. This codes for CASRWSWAQYF. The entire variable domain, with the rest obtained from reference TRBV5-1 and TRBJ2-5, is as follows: KAGVTQTPRYLIKTRGQQVTLSCSPISGHRSVSWYQQTPGQGLQFLFEYFSETQRNKGNFPGRFSGRQFSNSRSEMNVSTLELGDSALYLCASRWSWAQYFGPGTRLLVL.

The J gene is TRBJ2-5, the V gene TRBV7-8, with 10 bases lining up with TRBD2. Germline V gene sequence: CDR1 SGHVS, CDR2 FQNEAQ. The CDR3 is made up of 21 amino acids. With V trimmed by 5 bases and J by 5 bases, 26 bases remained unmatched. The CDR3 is CASSIRQGWEVAGGRRETQYF. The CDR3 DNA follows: TGTGCCAGCAGCATACGACAGGGGTGGGAAGTAGCGGGAGGTCGAAGGGAGACCCAGTACTTC.

The CDR3 DNA follows: TGTGCCAGCTCTCAACCAAGGTCCGGGTGGGACACCGGGGAGCTGTTTTTT. Its protein product is CASSQPRSGWDTGELFF. The J gene is TRBJ2-2, the V gene TRBV7-2, with D unclear. From germline, CDR1 is SGHTA and CDR2 FQGNSA. V was shortened by 8 bases and J by 3 bases, with 22 bases between the two germline ends. This CDR3 contains 17 residues.

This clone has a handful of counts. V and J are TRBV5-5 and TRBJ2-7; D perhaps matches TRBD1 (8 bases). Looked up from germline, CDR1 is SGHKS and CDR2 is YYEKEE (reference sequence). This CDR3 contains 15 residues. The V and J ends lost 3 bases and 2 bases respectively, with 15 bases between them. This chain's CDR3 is CASSWLQGGAYEQYF. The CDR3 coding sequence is TGTGCCAGCAGCTGGTTACAGGGGGGGGCCTACGAGCAGTACTTC.

CDR3 residues: CASSLILADYEQYF. CDR3 nucleotide sequence: TGCGCCAGCAGCTTGATACTAGCGGACTACGAGCAGTACTTC. This sequence joins TRBV5-1 and TRBJ2-7; TRBD2 matches at 8 bases. V gave up 1 base and J gave up 3 bases; unmatched junction bases: 3. Germline V lookup: CDR1 SGHRS, CDR2 YFSETQ. The CDR3 sequence is 14 residues long.

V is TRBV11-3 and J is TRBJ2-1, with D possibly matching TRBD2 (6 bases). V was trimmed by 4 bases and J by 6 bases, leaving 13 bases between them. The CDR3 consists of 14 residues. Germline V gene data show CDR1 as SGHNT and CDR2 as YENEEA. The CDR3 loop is CASSSGLRGNEQFF. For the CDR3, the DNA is TGTGCCAGCAGCTCGGGACTGCGGGGCAATGAGCAGTTCTTC.

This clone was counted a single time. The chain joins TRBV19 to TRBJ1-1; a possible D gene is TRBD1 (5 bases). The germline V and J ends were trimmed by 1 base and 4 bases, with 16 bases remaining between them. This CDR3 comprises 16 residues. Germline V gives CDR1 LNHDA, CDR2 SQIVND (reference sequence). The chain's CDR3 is CASSIGTRLRATEAFF. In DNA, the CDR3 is TGTGCCAGTAGTATAGGGACAAGGCTACGGGCCACTGAAGCTTTCTTT.

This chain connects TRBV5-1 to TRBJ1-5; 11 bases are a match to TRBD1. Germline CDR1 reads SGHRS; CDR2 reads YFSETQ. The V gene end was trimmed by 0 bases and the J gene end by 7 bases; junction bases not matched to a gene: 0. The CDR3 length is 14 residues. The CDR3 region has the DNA TGCGCCAGCAGCTTGGGGGACAGGGGGCAGCCCCAGCATTTT. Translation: CASSLGDRGQPQHF.

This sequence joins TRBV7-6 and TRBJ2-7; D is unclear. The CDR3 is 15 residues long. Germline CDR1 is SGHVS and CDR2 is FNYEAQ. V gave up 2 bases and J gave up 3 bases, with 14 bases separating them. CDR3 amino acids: CASSLRYAELYEQYF. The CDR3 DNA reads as TGTGCCAGCAGCTTAAGGTACGCGGAACTCTACGAGCAGTACTTC. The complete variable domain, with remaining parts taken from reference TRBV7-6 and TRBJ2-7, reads GAGVSQSPRYKVTKRGQDVALRCDPISGHVSLYWYRQALGQGPEFLTYFNYEAQQDKSGLPNDRFSAERPEGSISTLTIQRTEQRDSAMYRCASSLRYAELYEQYFGPGTRLTVT.

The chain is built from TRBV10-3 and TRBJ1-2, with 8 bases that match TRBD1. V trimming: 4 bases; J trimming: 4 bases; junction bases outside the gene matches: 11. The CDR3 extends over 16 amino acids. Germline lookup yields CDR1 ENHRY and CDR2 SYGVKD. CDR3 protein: CAISGSMTGDLYGYTF. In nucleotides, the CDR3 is TGTGCCATCAGTGGTTCAATGACAGGGGACCTCTATGGCTACACCTTC.

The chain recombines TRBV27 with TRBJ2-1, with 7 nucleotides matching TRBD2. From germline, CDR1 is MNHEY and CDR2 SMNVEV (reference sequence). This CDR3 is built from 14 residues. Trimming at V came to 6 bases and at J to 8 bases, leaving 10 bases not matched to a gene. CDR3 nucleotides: TGTGCCAGCAGGAAAAGCGGGGCTTGGGATGAGCAGTTCTTC. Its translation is CASRKSGAWDEQFF.

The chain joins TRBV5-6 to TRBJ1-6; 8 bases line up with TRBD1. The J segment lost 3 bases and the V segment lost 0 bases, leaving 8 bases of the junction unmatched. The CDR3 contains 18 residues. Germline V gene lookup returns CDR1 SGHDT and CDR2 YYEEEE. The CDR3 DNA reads TGTGCCAGCAGCTTGGTTACTGCGACAGGGGACTATAATTCACCCCTCCACTTT. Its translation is CASSLVTATGDYNSPLHF.

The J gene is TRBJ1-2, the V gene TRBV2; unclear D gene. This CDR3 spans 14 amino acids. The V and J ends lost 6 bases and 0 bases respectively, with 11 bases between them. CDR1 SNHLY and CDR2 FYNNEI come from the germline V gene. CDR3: CASSQLRANYGYTF. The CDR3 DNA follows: TGTGCCAGCAGCCAACTTCGGGCTAACTATGGCTACACCTTC.

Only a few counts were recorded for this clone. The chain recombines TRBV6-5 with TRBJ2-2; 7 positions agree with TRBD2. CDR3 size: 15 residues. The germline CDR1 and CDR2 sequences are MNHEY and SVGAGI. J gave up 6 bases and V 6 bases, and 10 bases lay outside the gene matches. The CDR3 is CASSSLAGYSGELFF. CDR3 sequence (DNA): TGTGCCAGCAGCTCCTTAGCGGGCTATTCCGGGGAGCTGTTTTTT.

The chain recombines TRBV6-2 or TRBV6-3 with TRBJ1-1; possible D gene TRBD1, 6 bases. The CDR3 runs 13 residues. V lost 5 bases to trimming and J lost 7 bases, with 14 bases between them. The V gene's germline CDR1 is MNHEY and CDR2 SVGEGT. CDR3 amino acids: CASSQNRAGEAFF. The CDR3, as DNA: TGTGCCAGCAGTCAGAACAGGGCTGGTGAAGCTTTCTTT.

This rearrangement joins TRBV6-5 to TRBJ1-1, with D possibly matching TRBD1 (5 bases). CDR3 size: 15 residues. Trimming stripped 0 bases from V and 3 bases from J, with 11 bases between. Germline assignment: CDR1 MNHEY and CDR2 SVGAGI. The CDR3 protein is CASSYSAGSHTEAFF. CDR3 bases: TGTGCCAGCAGTTACTCTGCAGGGTCCCACACTGAAGCTTTCTTT.

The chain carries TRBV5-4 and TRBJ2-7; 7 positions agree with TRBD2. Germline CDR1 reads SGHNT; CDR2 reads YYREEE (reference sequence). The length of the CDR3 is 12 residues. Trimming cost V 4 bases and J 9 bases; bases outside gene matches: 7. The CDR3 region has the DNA TGTGCCAGCAGCCTACCTCCGGGGGGGCAGTACTTC. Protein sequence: CASSLPPGGQYF.

The CDR3 nucleotides are TGTGCCAGCCTCACTAGCGGACCCTCCTACAATGAGCAGTTCTTC. This gives the protein CASLTSGPSYNEQFF. The chain has TRBV28 and TRBJ2-1; TRBD2 matches 8 bases. Germline V gene lookup returns CDR1 MDHEN and CDR2 SYDVKM. The length of the CDR3 is 15 residues. The V and J ends lost 8 bases and 0 bases, in that order; junction bases with no gene match: 6. The full variable domain, with the rest looked up from reference TRBV28 and TRBJ2-1, is DVKVTQSSRYLVKRTGEKVFLECVQDMDHENMFWYRQDPGLGLRLIYFSYDVKMKEKGDIPEGYSVSREKKERFSLILESASTNQTSMYLCASLTSGPSYNEQFFGPGTRLTVL.

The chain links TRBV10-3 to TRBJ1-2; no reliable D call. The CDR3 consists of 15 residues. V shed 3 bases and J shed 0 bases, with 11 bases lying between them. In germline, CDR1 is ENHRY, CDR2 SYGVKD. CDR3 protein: CAISDQALANYGYTF. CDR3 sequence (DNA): TGTGCCATCAGTGATCAGGCGTTAGCTAACTATGGCTACACCTTC.